A single sample gave rise to the 3 T cell receptor beta chains below, sequenced in a study of blood T cell repertoires in COVID-19. Libraries were prepared by immunoSEQ multiplex PCR; TCRdb keeps only in-frame clonotypes and omits some of them. Among a few hundred thousand clones listed, more than 65% were seen once. The sample was PBMCs or T cells enriched from blood (not recorded which). The receptor set was obtained from a man aged 50-60 years who had recovered from COVID-19.

This chain links TRBV9 with TRBJ2-7; 7 bases map to TRBD1. The CDR3 has 15 residues. Trimming cost V 2 bases and J 2 bases; bases outside gene matches: 7. Germline CDR1 and CDR2: SGDLS and YYNGEE. The CDR3 loop is CASSVDGTEPYEQYF. CDR3 nucleotides: TGTGCCAGCAGCGTCGATGGGACAGAACCCTACGAGCAGTACTTC.

This clone was found many times. The rearrangement uses TRBV25-1 and TRBJ1-3; TRBD1 matches 8 bases. Germline trimming cut 7 bases from V and 3 bases from J; bases unmatched to any gene: 2. CDR3 length equals 13 residues. In germline, CDR1 is MGHDK, CDR2 SYGVNS. CDR3 in amino acids: CASTGQGGNTIYF. CDR3 nucleotide sequence: TGTGCCAGCACAGGACAGGGTGGAAACACCATATATTTT.

The chain combines TRBV28 with TRBJ2-1, with 16 bases aligning to TRBD2. CDR1 and CDR2 from the germline V gene are MDHEN and SYDVKM. This CDR3 has 19 residues. Losses at the gene ends were 7 bases for V and 6 bases for J; bases not matched to a gene: 15. CDR3 amino acids: CASIQPAGTSGRVGNEQFF. The CDR3 DNA follows: TGTGCCAGCATCCAACCCGCCGGGACTAGCGGGAGGGTGGGCAATGAGCAGTTCTTC.